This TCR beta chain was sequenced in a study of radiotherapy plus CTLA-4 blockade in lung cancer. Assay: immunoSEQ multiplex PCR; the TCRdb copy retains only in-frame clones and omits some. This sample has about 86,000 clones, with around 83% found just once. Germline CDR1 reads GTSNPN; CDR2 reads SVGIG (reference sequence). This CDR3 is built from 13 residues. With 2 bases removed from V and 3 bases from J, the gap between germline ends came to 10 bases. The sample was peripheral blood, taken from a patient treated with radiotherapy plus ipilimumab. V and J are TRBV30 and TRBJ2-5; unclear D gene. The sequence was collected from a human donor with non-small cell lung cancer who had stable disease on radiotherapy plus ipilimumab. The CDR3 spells CAWSTGRKETQYF. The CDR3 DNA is TGTGCCTGGAGTACCGGAAGGAAAGAGACCCAGTACTTC.